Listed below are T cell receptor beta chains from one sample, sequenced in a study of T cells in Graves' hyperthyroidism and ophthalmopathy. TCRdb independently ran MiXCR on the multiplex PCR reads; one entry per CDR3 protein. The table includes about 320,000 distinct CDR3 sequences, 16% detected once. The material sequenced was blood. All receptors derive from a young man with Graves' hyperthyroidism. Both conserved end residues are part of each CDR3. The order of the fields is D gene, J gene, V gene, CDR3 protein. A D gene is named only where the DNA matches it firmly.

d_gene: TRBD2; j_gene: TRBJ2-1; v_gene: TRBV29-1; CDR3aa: CSVARWGGNEQFF
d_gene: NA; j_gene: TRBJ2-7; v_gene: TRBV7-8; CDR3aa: CASSLDFQRPSYEQYF
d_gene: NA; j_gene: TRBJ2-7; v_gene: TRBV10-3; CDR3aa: CAIRQITSYEQYF
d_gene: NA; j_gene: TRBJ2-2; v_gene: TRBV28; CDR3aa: CASSLNPGTVDTGELFF
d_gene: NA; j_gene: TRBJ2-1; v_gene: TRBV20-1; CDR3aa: CSVTGRGYNEQFF
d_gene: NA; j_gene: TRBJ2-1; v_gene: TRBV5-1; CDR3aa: CASSSLMSSGYNEQFF
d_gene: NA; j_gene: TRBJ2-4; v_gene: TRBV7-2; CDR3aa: CASSQGRIGNIQYF
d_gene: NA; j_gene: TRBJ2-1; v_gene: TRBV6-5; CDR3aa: CASSYSSGALVRNEQFF
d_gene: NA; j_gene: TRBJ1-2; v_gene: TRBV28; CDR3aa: CASIPYRRGGARGYTF
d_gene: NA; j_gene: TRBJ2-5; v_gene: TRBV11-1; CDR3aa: CASSQWLDWGSGETQYF
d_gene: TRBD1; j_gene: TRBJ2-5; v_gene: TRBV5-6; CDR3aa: CAGSQGAREETQYF
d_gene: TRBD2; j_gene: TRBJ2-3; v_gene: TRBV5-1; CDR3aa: CASSLLADYTDTQYF
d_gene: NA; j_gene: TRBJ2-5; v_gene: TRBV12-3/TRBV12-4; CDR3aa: CASSLDSDRETQYF
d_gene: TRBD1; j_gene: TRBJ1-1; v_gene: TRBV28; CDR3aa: CASSSGQGPEAFF
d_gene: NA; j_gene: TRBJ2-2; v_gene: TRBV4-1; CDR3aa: CASSHPPGQGGTGELFF
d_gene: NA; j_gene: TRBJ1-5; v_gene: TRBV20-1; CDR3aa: CSSGFHGGNQPQHF
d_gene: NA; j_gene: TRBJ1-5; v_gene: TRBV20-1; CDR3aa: CSATPPDTNYQPQHF
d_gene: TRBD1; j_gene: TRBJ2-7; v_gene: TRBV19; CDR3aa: CARAGTGDHEQYF
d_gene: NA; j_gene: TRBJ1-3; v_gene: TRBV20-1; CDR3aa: CSARATRDRNTIYF
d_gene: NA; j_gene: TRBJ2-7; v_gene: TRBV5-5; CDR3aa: CASSPVGGVDNEQYF
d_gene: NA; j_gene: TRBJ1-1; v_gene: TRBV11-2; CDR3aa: CASSLTVLNTEAFF
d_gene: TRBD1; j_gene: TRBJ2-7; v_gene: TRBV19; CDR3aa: CASSTTGGSHEQYF
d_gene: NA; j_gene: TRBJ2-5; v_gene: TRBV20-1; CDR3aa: CSAGRGETQYF
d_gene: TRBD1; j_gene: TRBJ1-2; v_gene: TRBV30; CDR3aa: CAWTWDSQSHYGYTF
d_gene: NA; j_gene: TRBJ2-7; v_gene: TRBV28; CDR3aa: CASSPYNGQTDEQYF
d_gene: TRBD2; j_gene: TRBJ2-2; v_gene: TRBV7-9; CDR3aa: CASSREGEGNTGELFF
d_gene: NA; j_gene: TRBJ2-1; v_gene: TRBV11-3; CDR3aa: CASSPTPSGNEQFF
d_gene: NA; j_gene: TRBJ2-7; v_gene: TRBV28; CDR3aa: CASSIAAGSSYEQYF
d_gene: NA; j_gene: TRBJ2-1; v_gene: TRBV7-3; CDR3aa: CASSSGGPPGYEQFF
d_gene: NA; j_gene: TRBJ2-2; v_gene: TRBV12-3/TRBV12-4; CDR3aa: CASSLQGAGELLF
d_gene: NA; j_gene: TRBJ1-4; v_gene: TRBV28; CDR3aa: CASRSWGGEEKLFF
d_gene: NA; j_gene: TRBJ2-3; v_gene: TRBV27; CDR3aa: CASSPGGGGDTQYF
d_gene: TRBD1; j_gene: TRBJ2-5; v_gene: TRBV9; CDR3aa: CASSVGPGGALETQYF
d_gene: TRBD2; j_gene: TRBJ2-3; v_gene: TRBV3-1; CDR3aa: CASSQDSGTLIRYAAGDTQYF
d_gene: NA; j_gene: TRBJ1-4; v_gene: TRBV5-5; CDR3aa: CASRLGPSTNEKLFF
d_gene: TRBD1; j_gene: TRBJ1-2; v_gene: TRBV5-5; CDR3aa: CASSGIRDRGVDGYGYTF
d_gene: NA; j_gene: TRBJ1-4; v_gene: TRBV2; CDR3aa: CASTGTTSVRGQF
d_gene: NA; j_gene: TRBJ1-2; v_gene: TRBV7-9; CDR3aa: CASSNLTPRYGYTF
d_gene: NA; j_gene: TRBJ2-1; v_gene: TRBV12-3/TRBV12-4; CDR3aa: CASPLHRGKMTNEQFF
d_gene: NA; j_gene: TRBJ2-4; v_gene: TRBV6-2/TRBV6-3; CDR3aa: CASSRRDKNIQYF